The 6 T cell receptor beta chains given below trace back to one sample, sequenced in a study of identical twins. TCRdb re-called the 5' RACE reads with MiXCR, one entry per CDR3 protein. The sample includes approximately 630,000 distinct CDR3 sequences, roughly 7.2% of them seen just once. This sample also belongs to another study, concerning yellow fever vaccine responses in identical twins.

The sample comprised PBMCs. The receptors derive from a woman aged 18-30 years in good health.

The chain links TRBV27 to TRBJ1-1, with a weak D call TRBD1 (5 bases). This CDR3 contains 14 residues. V shed 1 base and J shed 9 bases, with 15 bases lying between them. Germline lookup yields CDR1 MNHEY and CDR2 SMNVEV (reference sequence). The CDR3 DNA reads as TGTGCCAGCAGTTTATTAGGTCGCGACAGACAAGCTTTCTTT. Protein product: CASSLLGRDRQAFF.

Comment on this clonotype: Since a much larger clone is just one base distant, this may be a read error. This chain links TRBV12-3 or TRBV12-4 with TRBJ2-7, with TRBD1 matching over 11 bases. This CDR3 contains 15 residues. V lost 3 bases, J lost 5 bases, and 6 bases stayed unmatched. This CDR3 reads CASSLWDRGTHEQYF. The CDR3 DNA follows: TGTGCCAGCAGTTTGTGGGACAGGGGGACCCACGAGCAGTACTTC.

In its sample, this clonotype was seen many times. The rearrangement links TRBV4-1 to TRBJ2-3, with D perhaps TRBD2 (6 bases). Germline V gene sequence: CDR1 MGHRA, CDR2 YSYEKL. V was shortened by 1 base and J by 1 base, with 12 bases between the two germline ends. This CDR3 has 16 residues. The CDR3 here is CASSQGSSAGTDTQYF. DNA for the CDR3: TGCGCCAGCAGCCAAGGGTCTAGCGCCGGCACAGATACGCAGTATTTT.

In this sample, this clonotype turned up a few times. V and J are TRBV15 and TRBJ2-5, with TRBD2 matching over 10 bases. The germline V gene has CDR1 LNHNV and CDR2 YYDKDF (reference sequence). The CDR3 is made up of 17 amino acids. V shed 1 base and J 0 bases; nucleotides not matched to a gene: 5. The CDR3 coding sequence is TGTGCCACCAGCAGAGCTCTAGCGGGGGTGAACCAAGAGACCCAGTACTTC. This sequence encodes CATSRALAGVNQETQYF.

This rearrangement joins TRBV12-3 or TRBV12-4 to TRBJ2-3; D call uncertain. The germline V and J ends were trimmed by 3 bases and 6 bases, with 10 bases remaining between them. The CDR3 loop spans 13 amino acids. The CDR3 spells CASSLQAADTQYF. DNA of the CDR3: TGTGCCAGCAGTTTGCAGGCGGCGGATACGCAGTATTTT.

This clonotype was seen a handful of times. The V and J genes are TRBV20-1 and TRBJ2-2, with 8 nucleotides matching TRBD1. This CDR3 has 15 residues. Germline V gene sequence: CDR1 DFQATT, CDR2 SNEGSKA (reference sequence). Unmatched junction bases numbered 7, after V lost 0 bases and J lost 7 bases. The CDR3 DNA reads TGCAGTGCTAGAGACCGGACAGGGCAATTCGGGGAGCTGTTTTTT. It codes for CSARDRTGQFGELFF.